This is a list of T cell receptor beta chains from one sample in a study of T-cell memory formation after mild COVID-19. MiXCR, run by TCRdb on the 5' RACE reads, gives a single entry per CDR3 protein. This repertoire shows some 490,000 distinct CDR3 sequences, 18% found once; its top ten account for 9% to 15%. Sequenced sample: PBMCs or a T cell subset sorted from them (not recorded which). These receptors were collected from an adult woman who had mild COVID-19 (a few samples of this study predate the infection). Cell type and time point are not known. CDR3s include the opening cysteine and the closing phenylalanine or tryptophan. D genes are given only for firm matches. For some rows the clone size is stated as once, few or many, or as a class when expanded; others skip it.

d_call: .
j_call: TRBJ2-2
v_call: TRBV5-1
clone_size: .
cdr3_nt: TGCGCCAGCAGCTTGGACGGGGCCACCGGGGAGCTGTTTTTT
cdr3_aa: CASSLDGATGELFF

d_call: .
j_call: TRBJ2-1
v_call: TRBV9
clone_size: once
cdr3_nt: TGTGCCAGCAGCCTAGGGGGGCGGATCTCCTACAATGAGCAGTTCTTC
cdr3_aa: CASSLGGRISYNEQFF

d_call: .
j_call: TRBJ2-3
v_call: TRBV7-2
clone_size: few
cdr3_nt: TGTGCCAGCAGCTTCAGCCCTAGCACAGATACGCAGTATTTT
cdr3_aa: CASSFSPSTDTQYF

d_call: .
j_call: TRBJ1-2
v_call: TRBV20-1
clone_size: .
cdr3_nt: TGCAGTGCTAGAGCCCCCGTGGAGGCTGGCTACACCTTC
cdr3_aa: CSARAPVEAGYTF

d_call: .
j_call: TRBJ2-7
v_call: TRBV6-2/TRBV6-3
clone_size: few
cdr3_nt: TGTGCCAGCAGTTACGGGTGGTCCTACGAGCAGTACTTC
cdr3_aa: CASSYGWSYEQYF

d_call: TRBD2
j_call: TRBJ2-6
v_call: TRBV2
clone_size: few
cdr3_nt: TGTGCCAGTCTGACTAGCGGGTACTCTGGGGCCAACGTCCTGACTTTC
cdr3_aa: CASLTSGYSGANVLTF

d_call: .
j_call: TRBJ2-3
v_call: TRBV15
clone_size: many
cdr3_nt: TGTGCCACCAGCAGAGAAGTAGTGGATACGCAGTATTTT
cdr3_aa: CATSREVVDTQYF

d_call: .
j_call: TRBJ1-2
v_call: TRBV6-5
clone_size: few
cdr3_nt: TGTGCCAGCAGTTATACCCGGGGGCGTAACTATGGCTACACCTTC
cdr3_aa: CASSYTRGRNYGYTF

d_call: .
j_call: TRBJ2-7
v_call: TRBV7-9
clone_size: many
cdr3_nt: TGTGCCAGCAGCTTAGGGGAATCCCCACACGAGCAGTACTTC
cdr3_aa: CASSLGESPHEQYF

d_call: .
j_call: TRBJ1-2
v_call: TRBV20-1
clone_size: few
cdr3_nt: TGCAGTGCTAGAAGTCGGACAATCTACGATTATGGCTACACCTTC
cdr3_aa: CSARSRTIYDYGYTF

d_call: .
j_call: TRBJ2-7
v_call: TRBV4-2
clone_size: few
cdr3_nt: TGTGCTTGCAGCCAAGGAGGCGAGCAGTACTTC
cdr3_aa: CACSQGGEQYF

d_call: .
j_call: TRBJ1-5
v_call: TRBV12-3/TRBV12-4
clone_size: .
cdr3_nt: TGTGCCAGCAGCCTCTCCCCGGGGCTGAATCAGCCCCAGCATTTT
cdr3_aa: CASSLSPGLNQPQHF

d_call: .
j_call: TRBJ2-1
v_call: TRBV11-2
clone_size: few
cdr3_nt: TGTGCCAGCAGCTTAGCACTAACGGTCGATCAGTTCTTC
cdr3_aa: CASSLALTVDQFF

d_call: .
j_call: TRBJ2-5
v_call: TRBV4-1
clone_size: few
cdr3_nt: TGCGCCAGCAGCCAGGGGGGGCCCCAAGAGACCCAGTACTTC
cdr3_aa: CASSQGGPQETQYF

d_call: .
j_call: TRBJ2-1
v_call: TRBV6-4
clone_size: .
cdr3_nt: TGTGCCAGCAGTGGGTGCCTGGCATGTCTTCGGTTCTTC
cdr3_aa: CASSGCLACLRFF

d_call: TRBD2
j_call: TRBJ2-7
v_call: TRBV5-6
clone_size: .
cdr3_nt: TGTGCCAGCAGCCCCGCGACTAGCGGGGGTTACGAGCAGTACTTC
cdr3_aa: CASSPATSGGYEQYF

d_call: TRBD1
j_call: TRBJ2-5
v_call: TRBV12-3/TRBV12-4
clone_size: many
cdr3_nt: TGCGCCAGCAGCTCGGGACAGCCACAGGAGACCCAGTACTTC
cdr3_aa: CASSSGQPQETQYF

d_call: TRBD2
j_call: TRBJ2-5
v_call: TRBV5-1
clone_size: few
cdr3_nt: TGCGCCAGCAGCCCCGGGTCTAGCGGGGAGCTGACCCAGTACTTC
cdr3_aa: CASSPGSSGELTQYF

d_call: .
j_call: TRBJ1-1
v_call: TRBV4-1
clone_size: few
cdr3_nt: TGCGCCAGCAGCCAGGGGGTACAGGGTCGGGCTTTCTTT
cdr3_aa: CASSQGVQGRAFF

d_call: TRBD1
j_call: TRBJ2-2
v_call: TRBV7-9
clone_size: .
cdr3_nt: TGTGCCAGCCGAAAATCTATGGGGACAGGGAACACCGGGGAGCTGTTTTTT
cdr3_aa: CASRKSMGTGNTGELFF